Shown below are 5 T cell receptor beta chains from a single sample sequenced in a study of T cells in Graves' hyperthyroidism and ophthalmopathy. Researchers took RNA transcripts and amplified the TCR beta CDR3 regions from them. The TCR CDR3 was amplified in a first-round RT-PCR using the HTBI primer set. TCRdb fed the multiplex PCR reads into MiXCR, producing one record per CDR3 protein. Found here are a few hundred thousand distinct CDR3 sequences, over 15% of them singletons; the top ten hold 17%. Sequencing was carried out using blood. Receptors originate from a woman younger than 35 with Graves' ophthalmopathy.

This clonotype turned up a few times. This chain joins TRBV5-6 and TRBJ2-2; D possibly matches TRBD1 or TRBD2 (5 bases each). Germline V CDR1 and CDR2: SGHDT, YYEEEE. This CDR3 region has 14 residues. Between the trimmed V and J ends, which lost 4 bases and 5 bases, there was a span of 12 bases. The CDR3 is CASSQTWGTGELFF. CDR3 DNA sequence: TGTGCCAGCAGCCAGACCTGGGGGACCGGGGAGCTGTTTTTT.

The V gene is TRBV19, the J gene TRBJ2-2, with D maybe TRBD1 (6 bases). Germline assignment: CDR1 LNHDA and CDR2 SQIVND (reference sequence). This CDR3 has 17 amino acids. V was clipped by 6 bases and J by 7 bases, with 24 bases between them. The CDR3 coding sequence is TGTGCCAGTAGCCGGGACATAATCTTAGAAAGGGACGGGGAGCTGTTTTTT. Its translation: CASSRDIILERDGELFF.

This clonotype was observed many times. The chain uses TRBV11-2 and TRBJ2-7; unclear D gene. Per the germline V gene, CDR1 is SGHAT and CDR2 is FQNNGV. Deletions cut 3 bases from V and 0 bases from J, with 12 bases between. CDR3 length equals 15 residues. The CDR3 DNA sequence: TGTGCCAGCAGCTTTTCCCTGGACGCCTCCTACGAGCAGTACTTC. Its protein is CASSFSLDASYEQYF.

The chain combines TRBV4-1 with TRBJ2-5, with 11 bases lining up with TRBD2. Germline V CDR1 and CDR2: MGHRA, YSYEKL. With V trimmed by 2 bases and J by 1 base, 0 bases remained unmatched. The CDR3 extends over 15 amino acids. The CDR3 DNA reads as TGCGCCAGCAGCCAACTAGCGGGGGGCCAAGAGACCCAGTACTTC. Translated: CASSQLAGGQETQYF.

This clonotype was observed a handful of times. This chain connects TRBV7-9 to TRBJ2-5; D is perhaps TRBD1 (6 bases). Trimming took 4 bases from V and 1 from J, leaving 19 bases between them. The CDR3 has 17 residues. The V gene's germline CDR1 is SEHNR and CDR2 FQNEAQ (reference sequence). The CDR3 reads CASSSSWWGPIQETQYF. The CDR3, as DNA: TGTGCCAGCAGCTCATCTTGGTGGGGGCCGATCCAAGAGACCCAGTACTTC.